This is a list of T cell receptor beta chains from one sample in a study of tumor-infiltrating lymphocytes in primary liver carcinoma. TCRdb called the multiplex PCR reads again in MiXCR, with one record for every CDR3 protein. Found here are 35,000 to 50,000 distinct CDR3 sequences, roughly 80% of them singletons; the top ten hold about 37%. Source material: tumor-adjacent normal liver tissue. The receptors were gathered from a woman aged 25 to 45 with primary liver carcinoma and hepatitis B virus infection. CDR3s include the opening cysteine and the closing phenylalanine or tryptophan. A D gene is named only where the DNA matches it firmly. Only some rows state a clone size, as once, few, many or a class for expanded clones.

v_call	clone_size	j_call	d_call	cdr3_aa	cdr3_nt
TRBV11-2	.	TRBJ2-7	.	CASSRMGTPYEQYF	TGTGCCAGCAGCCGGATGGGGACTCCCTATGAGCAGTACTTC
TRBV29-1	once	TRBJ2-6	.	CSVQGTGANVLIF	TGCAGCGTTCAAGGAACTGGGGCCAACGTCCTCATTTTC
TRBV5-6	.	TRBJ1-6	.	CASSHTPGALDSPFHF	TGTGCCAGCAGCCATACCCCCGGGGCTCTTGATTCACCCTTCCACTTT
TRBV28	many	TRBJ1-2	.	CASSLYNPQGFYGYTF	TGTGCCAGCAGTTTGTATAATCCCCAGGGCTTCTATGGCTACACCTTC
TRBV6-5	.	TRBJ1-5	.	CASSYSKTSGDKQHF	TGTGCCAGCAGTTACTCGAAGACTAGCGGAGATAAGCAGCATTTT
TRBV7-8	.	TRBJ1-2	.	CASSHRHEGNTF	TGTGCCAGCAGCCACCGTCACGAGGGCAACACCTTC
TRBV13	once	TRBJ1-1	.	CASSLGGFGTGCTEAFF	TGTGCGAGCAGCTTAGGAGGGTTTGGTACTGGGTGCACTGAAGCTTTCTTT
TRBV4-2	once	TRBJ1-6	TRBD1	CASSQGDSGFTPLHF	TGTGCCAGCAGCCAAGGGGACAGCGGATTCACACCCCTCCACTTT
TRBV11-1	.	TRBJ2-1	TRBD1	CDSSFGQGAPNEQFF	TGTGACAGCAGCTTCGGACAGGGCGCTCCCAATGAGCAGTTCTTC
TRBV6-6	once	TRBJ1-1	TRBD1	CASSYPIRDRENTEVFF	TGTGCCAGCAGTTACCCGATACGGGACAGGGAGAACACTGAGGTTTTCTTT
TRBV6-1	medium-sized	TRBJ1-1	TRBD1	CASSERGQEAFF	TGTGCCAGCAGTGAGAGGGGACAGGAAGCTTTCTTT
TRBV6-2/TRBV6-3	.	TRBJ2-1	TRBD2	CDSSYMLGEGGNEEFF	TGTGACAGCAGTTACATGCTCGGGGAGGGTGGCAATGAGGAGTTCTTC
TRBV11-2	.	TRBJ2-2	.	CGSSLVQDRGHRELFF	TGTGGCAGCAGCTTAGTTCAGGACAGAGGGCACCGGGAGCTGTTTTTT
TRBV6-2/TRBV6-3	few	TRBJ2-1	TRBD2	CASRAPGLVGGHNNEQFF	TGTGCCAGCAGGGCACCGGGACTGGTGGGAGGGCATAACAATGAGCAGTTCTTC
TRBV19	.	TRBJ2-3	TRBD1	CASSIQGAPTDTQYF	TGTGCCAGTAGTATTCAGGGGGCGCCAACAGATACGCAGTATTTT
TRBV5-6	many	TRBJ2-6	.	CASSQSETFFPTGANVLTF	TGTGCCAGCAGCCAATCCGAGACATTCTTCCCCACTGGGGCCAACGTCCTGACTTTC
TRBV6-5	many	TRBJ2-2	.	CASNGEAGELFF	TGTGCCAGCAACGGGGAGGCCGGGGAGCTGTTTTTT
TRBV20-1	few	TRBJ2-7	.	CSARDARNEQYF	TGCAGTGCTAGGGACGCGAGGAACGAGCAGTACTTC
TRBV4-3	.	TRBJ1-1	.	CASNRGLQGMNTEAFF	TGCGCCAGCAACCGAGGGCTACAGGGAATGAACACTGAAGCTTTCTTT
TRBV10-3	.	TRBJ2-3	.	CVISRDSGTQYF	TGTGTCATCAGTCGCGATAGCGGTACGCAGTATTTT
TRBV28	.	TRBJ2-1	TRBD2	CASGQWTSGSSYNEQLF	TGTGCCAGCGGTCAGTGGACTAGCGGGAGCTCCTACAATGAGCAGTTATTC
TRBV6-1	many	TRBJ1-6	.	CASSEGPSSYNSPLHF	TGTGCCAGCAGTGAAGGGCCGAGCTCCTATAATTCACCCCTCCACTTT
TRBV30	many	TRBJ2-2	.	CAWSAGLVGELFF	TGTGCCTGGAGTGCTGGACTTGTCGGGGAGCTGTTTTTT
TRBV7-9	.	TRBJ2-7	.	CASSLGNGIFYKQYF	TGTGCCAGCAGCTTAGGTAACGGTATCTTCTACAAGCAGTACTTC
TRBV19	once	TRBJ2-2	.	CASSIWGQQTGELFF	TGTGCCAGTAGTATTTGGGGGCAGCAGACCGGGGAGCTGTTTTTT
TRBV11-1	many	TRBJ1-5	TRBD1	CASSSGQGDNQPQHF	TGTGCCAGCAGCTCTGGACAGGGGGACAATCAGCCCCAGCATTTT
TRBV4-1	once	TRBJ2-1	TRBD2	CASSQDTTSGRVYNEQFF	TGCGCCAGCAGCCAAGACACTACCAGCGGGAGGGTATACAATGAGCAGTTCTTC
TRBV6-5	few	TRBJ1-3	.	CASVVIGLGNTIYF	TGTGCCAGCGTCGTGATAGGGTTAGGAAACACCATATATTTT
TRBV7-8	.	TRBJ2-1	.	CASSSRSPLGAQFF	TGTGCCAGCAGCTCGCGTTCCCCATTGGGAGCGCAGTTCTTC
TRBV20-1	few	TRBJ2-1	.	CSARPNYNEQFF	TGCAGTGCTAGACCGAATTACAATGAGCAGTTCTTC
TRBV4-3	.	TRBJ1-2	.	CASSQVIGVSGHTF	TGCGCCAGCAGTCAAGTGATCGGAGTTTCTGGCCACACCTTC
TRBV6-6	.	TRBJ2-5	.	CASSVTVIRQETQYF	TGCGCCAGCAGTGTAACAGTTATCCGACAAGAGACCCAGTACTTC
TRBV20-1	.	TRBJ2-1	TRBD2	CSARTSGSEQFF	TGCAGTGCACGGACTAGCGGGTCTGAGCAGTTCTTC
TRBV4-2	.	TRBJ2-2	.	CASSQEEWQGGVELFF	TGTGCCAGCAGCCAAGAAGAGTGGCAGGGGGGCGTGGAGCTGTTTTTT
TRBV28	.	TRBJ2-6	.	CVSSLIRVSSGANVLTF	TGCGTCAGCAGTTTAATCAGGGTGAGCTCTGGGGCCAACGTCCTGACTTTC
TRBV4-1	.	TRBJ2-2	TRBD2	CASSHPTSGSTGELFF	TGTGCCAGCAGCCACCCGACTAGCGGGAGTACCGGGGAGCTGTTTTTT
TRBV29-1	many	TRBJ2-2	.	CSVVGWGELFF	TGCAGCGTTGTCGGGTGGGGGGAGCTGTTTTTT
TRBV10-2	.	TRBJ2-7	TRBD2	CASSWTSRGYERYF	TGCGCCAGCAGTTGGACTAGCAGGGGCTACGAGCGGTACTTC
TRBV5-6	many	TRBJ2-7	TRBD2	CASSLAGGSYEQYF	TGTGCCAGCAGCTTAGCGGGAGGGTCCTACGAGCAGTACTTC
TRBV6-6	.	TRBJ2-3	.	CASNYSFGSGFTDTQYF	TGTGCCAGCAATTACTCTTTTGGCAGCGGGTTCACAGATACGCAGTATTTT
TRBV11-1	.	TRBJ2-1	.	CASAQRSSSYNEQFF	TGTGCCAGCGCCCAGCGGTCGAGCTCCTACAATGAGCAGTTCTTC
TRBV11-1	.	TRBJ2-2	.	CARSRVMAAVSGELIF	TGTGCCAGGAGCAGGGTTATGGCGGCAGTGTCCGGGGAGCTGATTTTT
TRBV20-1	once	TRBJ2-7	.	CSAAGTTSSYEQYF	TGCAGTGCTGCTGGGACGACGAGCTCCTACGAGCAGTACTTC
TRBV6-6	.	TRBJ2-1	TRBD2	CDSCYSWLAGGRSSYNEQFF	TGTGACAGCTGTTACTCGTGGCTAGCGGGAGGTCGAAGCTCCTACAATGAGCAGTTCTTC
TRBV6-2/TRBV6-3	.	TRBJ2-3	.	CASRAGWTNTQYF	TGTGCCAGCAGGGCGGGGTGGACAAATACGCAGTATTTT
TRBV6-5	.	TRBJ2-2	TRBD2	CASRCTSARGNGELFF	TGTGCCAGCAGGTGCACTAGCGCCCGAGGCAACGGGGAGCTGTTTTTT
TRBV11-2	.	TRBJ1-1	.	CARGPGTEAFF	TGCGCCAGAGGCCCCGGGACTGAAGCTTTCTTT
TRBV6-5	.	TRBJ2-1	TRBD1	CASACGTGYNEQFF	TGTGCCAGCGCCTGTGGGACAGGGTACAATGAGCAGTTCTTC
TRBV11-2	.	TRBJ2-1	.	CAGSLMRTSYNGQFF	TGTGCAGGCAGCTTAATGAGGACCTCCTACAATGGGCAGTTCTTC